The source of this T cell receptor (beta chain) is a study of control samples from healthy donors and cancer patients. TCRdb's copy holds only in-frame clones and misses some; the assay was immunoSEQ multiplex PCR. Here the sample spans roughly 80,000 clones, approximately 90% being singletons. Germline CDR1 and CDR2: MDHEN and SYDVKM. This CDR3 has 12 residues. V was clipped by 5 bases and J by 8 bases, with 10 bases between them. This chain connects TRBV28 to TRBJ1-5, with D possibly matching TRBD1 (6 bases). This TCR was recovered from a woman aged 60-75 years with head and neck cancer. Sequenced sample: PBMCs. Written as DNA, the CDR3 is TGTGCCAGCAGTGTAACAGGGAAGCCCCAGCATTTT. It yields the protein CASSVTGKPQHF.